The present T cell receptor beta chain was sequenced within a study of blood T cell repertoires in COVID-19. Overall study context: The study drew acute and convalescent COVID-19 samples from the United States, Italy and Spain. From T cells, B-cell-depleted T cells, or PBMCs came the material, which was cDNA or gDNA.

TCRdb's table, derived via immunoSEQ multiplex PCR, lists solely in-frame clones and lacks some. The profile shows approximately 130,000 clones, around 78% of them singletons. With 1 base clipped from V and 3 bases from J, the junction kept 6 bases outside the gene matches. The CDR3 runs to 15 residues. Germline values: CDR1 SNHLY, CDR2 FYNNEI. This clonotype was sampled from a human donor in a cohort sampled during active COVID-19. V is TRBV2 and J is TRBJ2-7, with 7 positions matching TRBD1. Input material: peripheral blood. The CDR3 reads CASSEEGGPIYEQYF. CDR3 DNA sequence: TGTGCCAGCAGTGAAGAAGGGGGCCCTATCTACGAGCAGTACTTC.